The 25 T cell receptor beta chains below come from one sample, sequenced in a study of blood T cell repertoires in COVID-19. TCRdb's copy holds only in-frame clones and misses some; the assay was immunoSEQ multiplex PCR. The sample has approximately 270,000 clones; around 88% are singletons. The specimen was peripheral blood. These receptors were collected from a young woman with COVID-19, enrolled during active disease.

V is TRBV4-1 and J is TRBJ2-1, with a possible D match to TRBD2 (5 bases). The CDR3 length is 16 residues. Trimming stripped 8 bases from V and 3 bases from J, with 20 bases between. Looked up from germline, CDR1 is MGHRA and CDR2 is YSYEKL. CDR3 nucleotide sequence: TGCGCCAGCTCAACCCCGGGGATGCAGCGCTACAATGAGCAGTTCTTC. Encoded protein: CASSTPGMQRYNEQFF.

This clone has more than one count but fewer than ten. The rearrangement joins TRBV19 to TRBJ1-5; tentatively, D is TRBD1 (6 bases). CDR3 length: 15 amino acids. V lost 0 bases and J 8 bases, leaving 14 bases between the germline ends. Germline lookup yields CDR1 LNHDA and CDR2 SQIVND (reference sequence). The CDR3 DNA is TGTGCCAGTAGTATAGATATGCAGGGGCCTGAGCCCCAGCATTTT. This gives the protein CASSIDMQGPEPQHF. Variable domain in full (rest from reference TRBV19 and TRBJ1-5): DGGITQSPKYLFRKEGQNVTLSCEQNLNHDAMYWYRQDPGQGLRLIYYSQIVNDFQKGDIAEGYSVSREKKESFPLTVTSAQKNPTAFYLCASSIDMQGPEPQHFGDGTRLSIL.

V is TRBV3-1 (or the pseudogene TRBV3-2) and J is TRBJ1-4, with 12 bases that match TRBD1. Germline CDR1 reads LGHDT; CDR2 reads YNNKEL (reference sequence). The ends lost 2 bases at V and 11 bases at J; junction bases unmatched: 6. This CDR3 is built from 15 residues. The CDR3 reads CASSQMGTGGGKLFF. The CDR3, as DNA: TGTGCCAGCAGCCAAATGGGGACAGGGGGCGGGAAACTGTTTTTT.

The chain recombines TRBV3-1 (or the pseudogene TRBV3-2) with TRBJ1-6, with D tentatively TRBD1 (6 bases). Germline V gene data show CDR1 as LGHDT and CDR2 as YNNKEL (reference sequence). This CDR3 comprises 14 residues. Between the trimmed V and J ends, which lost 1 base and 7 bases, there was a span of 8 bases. The CDR3 bases are TGTGCCAGCAGCCAAGCCGGACAGAATTCACCCCTCCACTTT. This sequence encodes CASSQAGQNSPLHF.

This clone was seen just once. The chain has TRBV4-1 and TRBJ1-3, with D unclear. The CDR3 sequence is 12 residues long. Per germline, CDR1 MGHRA and CDR2 YSYEKL. Trimming pared 5 bases from V and 7 bases from J, leaving 9 bases between. The CDR3 spells CASSEGGNTIYF. DNA for the CDR3: TGCGCCAGCAGCGAAGGCGGGAACACCATATATTTT.

This clone was seen a handful of times. The rearrangement uses TRBV6-5 and TRBJ2-7; 11 nucleotides match TRBD2. J gave up 3 bases and V 5 bases, and 6 bases lay outside the gene matches. This CDR3 contains 15 residues. Per the germline V gene, CDR1 is MNHEY and CDR2 is SVGAGI. In DNA form, the CDR3 reads TGTGCCAGCAGTAGACCCGGGACTAGCGGCTACGAGCAGTACTTC. Its translation is CASSRPGTSGYEQYF.

This rearrangement joins TRBV6-2 or TRBV6-3 to TRBJ2-7; D perhaps matches TRBD1 (5 bases). V gave up 2 bases and J gave up 6 bases, with 5 bases separating them. The CDR3 totals 11 residues. Germline CDR1 reads MNHEY; CDR2 reads SVGEGT. This CDR3 is CASSYTGEQYF. Written as DNA, the CDR3 is TGTGCCAGCAGTTACACAGGCGAGCAGTACTTC.

The genes are TRBV2 and TRBJ2-3; 7 bases line up with TRBD1. CDR3 size: 14 residues. Per germline, CDR1 SNHLY and CDR2 FYNNEI. The trim removed 6 bases at V and 0 bases at J, leaving 3 bases unmatched. The CDR3 DNA follows: TGTGCCAGCAGGACGGGACAGAGCACAGATACGCAGTATTTT. Protein sequence: CASRTGQSTDTQYF.

This chain connects TRBV4-1 to TRBJ1-5; D gene unclear. CDR1 is MGHRA, CDR2 YSYEKL, per germline. V was pared by 1 base and J by 4 bases, with 8 bases between. This CDR3 spans 14 amino acids. Written as DNA, the CDR3 is TGCGCCAGCAGCCAAGCGTACGGGAATCAGCCCCAGCATTTT. This encodes CASSQAYGNQPQHF.

In this sample, this clone turned up once. Other DNA sequences in the same sample also yield this CDR3. V gene TRBV2 combines with J gene TRBJ1-2; 9 nucleotides align to TRBD1. J was trimmed by 8 bases and V by 6 bases; bases with no gene match: 4. From germline, CDR1 is SNHLY and CDR2 FYNNEI. This CDR3 comprises 12 residues. CDR3 nucleotides: TGTGCCAGCAGGGACAGGGGATACGGCTACACCTTC. It encodes CASRDRGYGYTF.

Only one count was recorded for this clone. V usage is TRBV13 and J usage is TRBJ2-3; 9 bases fit TRBD2. The CDR3 covers 16 residues. Germline CDR1 is PRHDT and CDR2 is FYEKMQ (reference sequence). The ends lost 0 bases at V and 5 bases at J; junction bases unmatched: 6. CDR3 loop: CASSLGRGGPGDTQYF. The CDR3 DNA sequence: TGTGCCAGCAGCTTAGGGCGGGGGGGCCCGGGAGATACGCAGTATTTT.

The chain couples TRBV14 to TRBJ2-1, with 12 bases matching TRBD2. After removal of 6 bases from V and 2 bases from J, the junction contained 5 bases not matched to a gene. Germline V gene sequence: CDR1 SGHDN, CDR2 FVKESK. This CDR3 contains 16 residues. For the CDR3, the DNA is TGTGCCAGCAGTCAGACTAGCGGGAGTCCCTACAATGAGCAGTTCTTC. It codes for CASSQTSGSPYNEQFF.

This chain links TRBV5-6 with TRBJ2-7; 9 positions match TRBD2. Trimming removed 4 bases from V and 4 bases from J; junction bases left unmatched: 15. Germline loops: CDR1 SGHDT, CDR2 YYEEEE. This CDR3 has 17 residues. The DNA of the CDR3 is TGTGCCAGCAGCCGGGGCCCGCTAGCGGGGATTGGGTACGAGCAGTACTTC. Translation gives CASSRGPLAGIGYEQYF.

This clone has only one observation. The chain links TRBV28 to TRBJ1-5; D is unresolved. The V and J ends lost 2 bases and 0 bases respectively, with 8 bases between them. The length of the CDR3 is 15 residues. Germline values: CDR1 MDHEN, CDR2 SYDVKM. CDR3 sequence (DNA): TGTGCCAGCAGTTTAGGCCGATATAGCAATCAGCCCCAGCATTTT. This translates into CASSLGRYSNQPQHF.

The CDR3 DNA sequence: TGTGCCAGCAGCTTAGGGCGGGGGATGCTCGGCTACACCTTC. Its translation is CASSLGRGMLGYTF. The chain employs TRBV7-8 and TRBJ1-2; a weak D match, TRBD1 (5 bases). CDR3 size: 14 residues. V dropped 1 base and J dropped 8 bases, with 14 bases sitting between them. Per the germline V gene, CDR1 is SGHVS and CDR2 is FQNEAQ.

The chain joins TRBV7-8 to TRBJ2-5; 7 bases line up with TRBD2. The CDR3 is 16 residues long. Germline V gives CDR1 SGHVS, CDR2 FQNEAQ. With 6 bases clipped from V and 5 bases from J, the junction kept 15 bases outside the gene matches. CDR3: CASRTQRGPMAETQYF. In DNA form, the CDR3 reads TGTGCCAGCAGGACTCAGCGGGGACCAATGGCGGAGACCCAGTACTTC.

The chain employs TRBV28 and TRBJ1-5; TRBD1 might be the D (5 bases). The germline CDR1 and CDR2 sequences are MDHEN and SYDVKM. The CDR3 consists of 14 residues. Trimming removed 6 bases from V and 0 bases from J, with 9 bases in between. The CDR3 reads CASSLQVSNQPQHF. In DNA, the CDR3 is TGTGCCAGCAGCCTACAGGTTAGCAATCAGCCCCAGCATTTT.

The chain recombines TRBV13 with TRBJ2-3; D unresolved. Germline V gene data show CDR1 as PRHDT and CDR2 as FYEKMQ (reference sequence). V was cut by 1 base and J by 2 bases, with 13 bases left in between. This CDR3 is built from 16 residues. Here the CDR3 reads CASSLVRWRDTDTQYF. CDR3 DNA sequence: TGTGCCAGCAGCTTAGTCCGGTGGAGAGACACAGATACGCAGTATTTT.

The V call is TRBV13, the J call TRBJ2-1; 8 nucleotides agree with TRBD2. The CDR3 sequence is 15 residues long. The J segment lost 5 bases and the V segment lost 5 bases, leaving 8 bases of the junction unmatched. Germline loops: CDR1 PRHDT, CDR2 FYEKMQ (reference sequence). The CDR3 reads CASSQTTSAHNEQFF. The CDR3 nucleotides are TGTGCCAGCAGCCAGACGACTAGCGCCCACAATGAGCAGTTCTTC.

J is TRBJ2-3 and V is TRBV15; 7 positions match TRBD2. CDR3 length equals 16 residues. Trimming took 0 bases from V and 4 from J; bases not matched to a gene: 7. In germline, CDR1 is LNHNV, CDR2 YYDKDF (reference sequence). CDR3 residues: CATSRDPAGVSDTQYF. The CDR3 DNA is TGTGCCACCAGCAGAGATCCGGCGGGAGTATCAGATACGCAGTATTTT.

The chain combines TRBV10-2 with TRBJ1-6; possible D gene TRBD1, 5 bases. The V and J ends lost 7 bases and 6 bases respectively, with 7 bases between them. This CDR3 spans 12 amino acids. From germline, CDR1 is WSHSY and CDR2 SAAADI. CDR3 residues: CASTRGNSPLHF. CDR3 sequence (DNA): TGCGCCAGCACTAGGGGTAATTCACCCCTCCACTTT.

J is TRBJ1-2 and V is TRBV7-2; D perhaps matches TRBD1 (6 bases). CDR3 length: 13 amino acids. The germline V gene has CDR1 SGHTA and CDR2 FQGNSA. With 3 bases removed from V and 7 bases from J, the gap between germline ends came to 12 bases. The CDR3 region is CASSFNREFGYTF. The CDR3 DNA sequence: TGTGCCAGCAGCTTTAACAGGGAATTTGGCTACACCTTC.

V and J are TRBV7-2 and TRBJ2-3, with a possible D match to TRBD1 (6 bases). Germline V gene data show CDR1 as SGHTA and CDR2 as FQGNSA. This CDR3 has 15 residues. Trimming removed 0 bases at V and 3 bases at J, with 10 bases between. The CDR3 loop reads CASSLADRRTDTQYF. CDR3 sequence (DNA): TGTGCCAGCAGCTTAGCCGACAGGCGGACAGATACGCAGTATTTT.

The chain couples TRBV19 to TRBJ2-1; 8 nucleotides match TRBD1. V was clipped by 7 bases and J by 8 bases; unmatched bases: 13. This CDR3 spans 15 amino acids. The germline gives CDR1 LNHDA, CDR2 SQIVND (reference sequence). The chain's CDR3 is CASTGLGRGQYEQFF. The CDR3 nucleotides are TGTGCCAGTACGGGCTTGGGCAGGGGGCAATATGAGCAGTTCTTC.

J is TRBJ2-2 and V is TRBV10-2, with 8 positions matching TRBD2. The V gene's germline CDR1 is WSHSY and CDR2 SAAADI. The ends lost 2 bases at V and 4 bases at J; junction bases unmatched: 3. The CDR3 covers 15 residues. In nucleotides, the CDR3 is TGCGCCAGCAGTGAGGGGACTAGGGGCACCGGGGAGCTGTTTTTT. The encoded protein is CASSEGTRGTGELFF.